Following are 23 T cell receptor beta chains from one sample sequenced in a study of CD8 T cells in Susac syndrome. RNA, at roughly 0.5 to 1 ug, was reverse transcribed with random hexamers. TCRdb ran MiXCR on the immunoSEQ multiplex PCR reads and lists one entry per CDR3 protein. The repertoire holds about 120,000 distinct CDR3 sequences, with around 92% as singletons. The sequencing sample was made of CD8+ T cells from PBMCs. The receptors were sampled from a human donor in good health.

The rearrangement uses TRBV7-2 and TRBJ2-1; TRBD1 matches at 11 bases. Germline lookup yields CDR1 SGHTA and CDR2 FQGNSA. The CDR3 has 16 amino acids. The junction had 4 bases not matched to a gene; V was cut back by 1 base and J by 5 bases. CDR3 protein: CASSLVGTGGDNEQFF. Written as DNA, the CDR3 is TGTGCCAGCAGCTTAGTCGGGACAGGGGGTGACAATGAGCAGTTCTTC.

The chain recombines TRBV14 with TRBJ1-2; TRBD1 might be the D (5 bases). V lost 0 bases and J 4 bases, leaving 12 bases between the germline ends. This CDR3 is 15 amino acids long. CDR1 and CDR2 from the germline V gene are SGHDN and FVKESK. DNA for the CDR3: TGTGCCAGCAGCCAAGAGGGGGGACGGGGCTATGGCTACACCTTC. Translation gives CASSQEGGRGYGYTF.

DNA for the CDR3: TGCAGCGCCGGGACAGGGCCGGTCGAGCAGTACTTC. Translating gives CSAGTGPVEQYF. This chain joins TRBV29-1 and TRBJ2-7; 9 bases align to TRBD1. CDR3 size: 12 residues. Trimming took 7 bases from V and 6 from J; bases not matched to a gene: 7. The germline V gene has CDR1 SQVTM and CDR2 ANQGSEA.

This rearrangement joins TRBV13 to TRBJ2-5, with 8 bases aligning to TRBD1. V lost 3 bases, J lost 7 bases, and 7 bases stayed unmatched. Germline V lookup: CDR1 PRHDT, CDR2 FYEKMQ (reference sequence). The CDR3 spans 14 residues. The DNA of the CDR3 is TGTGCCAGCAGCTTGGGACAGGCGGTAGGGACCCAGTACTTC. Translation: CASSLGQAVGTQYF.

This clonotype appeared a single time. This rearrangement joins TRBV6-4 to TRBJ2-3; 8 nucleotides match TRBD1. CDR1 and CDR2 from the germline V gene are MRHNA and SNTAGT. V lost 5 bases to trimming and J lost 4 bases; unmatched junction nucleotides: 2. The CDR3 extends over 13 amino acids. CDR3 protein: CASSRQGSDTQYF. As DNA, the CDR3 is TGTGCCAGCAGTAGACAGGGGTCAGATACGCAGTATTTT.

V gene TRBV5-1 combines with J gene TRBJ2-2, with D possibly TRBD2 on 7 matching bases. Germline loops: CDR1 SGHRS, CDR2 YFSETQ. CDR3 length: 17 amino acids. V was shortened by 4 bases and J by 0 bases, with 16 bases between the two germline ends. The CDR3 DNA follows: TGCGCCAGCAGCGCGGGGGTCGGGACAACGAACACCGGGGAGCTGTTTTTT. This translates into CASSAGVGTTNTGELFF.

V and J are TRBV7-8 and TRBJ1-6; D unresolved. The CDR3 is 15 residues long. Trimming cost V 5 bases and J 5 bases, with 13 bases left between them. Germline V lookup: CDR1 SGHVS, CDR2 FQNEAQ. This chain's CDR3 is CASSPRLGDNSPLHF. CDR3 sequence (DNA): TGTGCCAGCAGCCCCAGACTGGGAGATAATTCACCCCTCCACTTT. Based on the CDR3 plus reference TRBV7-8 and TRBJ1-6, the full variable domain is GAGVSQSPRYKVAKRGQDVALRCDPISGHVSLFWYQQALGQGPEFLTYFQNEAQLDKSGLPSDRFFAERPEGSVSTLKIQRTQQEDSAVYLCASSPRLGDNSPLHFGNGTRLTVT.

As concerns this clonotype: Relative to the germline gene, one junction end is altered; a read error may explain this. The rearrangement links TRBV20-1 to TRBJ2-1, with unresolved D. The CDR3 totals 13 residues. The germline V gene has CDR1 DFQATT and CDR2 SNEGSKA (reference sequence). For the CDR3, the DNA is TGCAGTGCTAGAGACTCCCCACGGCCTCAGAAGCCGTTC. It translates to CSARDSPRPQKPF.

The chain employs TRBV14 and TRBJ2-3; 7 positions match TRBD2. This CDR3 spans 17 amino acids. The V and J ends lost 0 bases and 6 bases, in that order; junction bases with no gene match: 12. Germline V gene data show CDR1 as SGHDN and CDR2 as FVKESK. CDR3 in amino acids: CASSQELATSGTDTQYF. The DNA of the CDR3 is TGTGCCAGCAGCCAAGAACTAGCGACAAGCGGAACGGATACGCAGTATTTT.

This sequence joins TRBV6-6 and TRBJ2-3; possible D gene TRBD2, 7 bases. The CDR3 runs 16 residues. CDR1 MNHNY and CDR2 SVGAGI come from the germline V gene (reference sequence). V lost 11 bases to trimming and J lost 6 bases, with 27 bases between them. The DNA of the CDR3 is TGTGCCGGGCTGGTGGCGGGGGCTACCGACAGGGATACGCAGTATTTT. Its protein product is CAGLVAGATDRDTQYF.

The CDR3, as DNA: TGTGCCAGCAGTTTCCTGGGGCAGGGTGCGAATACGCAGTATTTT. It encodes CASSFLGQGANTQYF. The chain recombines TRBV12-3 or TRBV12-4 with TRBJ2-3; TRBD1 might be the D (5 bases). V dropped 3 bases and J dropped 7 bases, with 17 bases sitting between them. This CDR3 is built from 15 residues.

The rearrangement uses TRBV29-1 and TRBJ2-3, with D perhaps matching TRBD2 (5 bases). Trimming pared 4 bases from V and 5 bases from J, leaving 7 bases between. The CDR3 runs 11 residues. Looked up from germline, CDR1 is SQVTM and CDR2 is ANQGSEA. The CDR3 DNA is TGCAGCGTTGCTCGGGGAGATACGCAGTATTTT. Encoded protein: CSVARGDTQYF.

The chain links TRBV10-3 to TRBJ2-1; the D gene is possibly TRBD2 (5 bases). This CDR3 has 13 residues. V was pared by 10 bases and J by 0 bases, with 10 bases between. Germline CDR1 and CDR2: ENHRY and SYGVKD. This CDR3 is CATTGSSYNEQFF. CDR3 bases: TGTGCCACCACGGGGAGCTCCTACAATGAGCAGTTCTTC.

The J gene is TRBJ2-3, the V gene TRBV10-3; 8 bases agree with TRBD1. With 3 bases clipped from V and 3 bases from J, the junction kept 8 bases outside the gene matches. The germline V gene encodes CDR1 ENHRY and CDR2 SYGVKD. The CDR3 totals 16 residues. In nucleotides, the CDR3 is TGTGCCATCAGTGAAGGACAGGGTGGGAATACAGATACGCAGTATTTT. It codes for CAISEGQGGNTDTQYF.

This chain links TRBV5-1 with TRBJ2-7; the D is unclear. CDR3 length: 15 amino acids. Trimming cost V 0 bases and J 0 bases, with 10 bases left between them. Germline V lookup: CDR1 SGHRS, CDR2 YFSETQ. The CDR3 spells CASSLEGFSSYEQYF. CDR3 sequence (DNA): TGCGCCAGCAGCTTGGAAGGGTTTAGCTCCTACGAGCAGTACTTC.

This chain uses TRBV29-1 with TRBJ2-3; D remains ambiguous. Trimming took off 6 bases at V and 5 bases at J, with 15 bases between the two ends. This CDR3 contains 13 residues. The germline CDR1 and CDR2 sequences are SQVTM and ANQGSEA. CDR3 region: CSVARVRGDTQYF. For the CDR3, the DNA is TGCAGCGTCGCTAGGGTGAGAGGAGATACGCAGTATTTT.

This chain uses TRBV7-8 with TRBJ1-2; D is perhaps TRBD1 (6 bases). V dropped 5 bases and J dropped 6 bases, with 13 bases sitting between them. CDR1 is SGHVS, CDR2 FQNEAQ, per germline. This CDR3 region has 13 residues. CDR3 DNA: TGTGCCAGCAGCCGAGGAGGGGGGGATGGCTACACCTTC. Residues: CASSRGGGDGYTF.

The chain links TRBV7-9 to TRBJ1-5; possibly TRBD1 for D (5 bases). From germline, CDR1 is SEHNR and CDR2 FQNEAQ (reference sequence). There are 16 residues in the CDR3. V lost 5 bases and J lost 7, with 21 bases in between. In DNA, the CDR3 is TGTGCCAGCAGCGTTTTACAACTGGGGCTACGGCAGCCCCAGCATTTT. It translates to CASSVLQLGLRQPQHF.

The chain couples TRBV6-5 to TRBJ2-1, with 15 positions matching TRBD2. This CDR3 is 16 amino acids long. Germline CDR1 and CDR2: MNHEY and SVGAGI. Trimming took 2 bases from V and 6 from J; bases not matched to a gene: 2. DNA of the CDR3: TGTGCCAGCAGTTACCGGGGACTAGCGGGAGGCAATGAGCAGTTCTTC. Its protein product is CASSYRGLAGGNEQFF.

The gene calls are TRBV7-2 and TRBJ2-4; D not certain. Germline-derived CDR1 and CDR2 are SGHTA and FQGNSA. Trimming removed 6 bases at V and 3 bases at J, with 21 bases between. The CDR3 consists of 17 residues. In DNA form, the CDR3 reads TGTGCCAGCAGATACGAGGCGCAGGCCTACGACAAAAACATTCAGTACTTC. It yields the protein CASRYEAQAYDKNIQYF.

The chain employs TRBV18 and TRBJ1-2, with D possibly matching TRBD1 (5 bases). The CDR3 loop spans 17 amino acids. From germline, CDR1 is KGHSH and CDR2 LQKENI. Trimming removed 0 bases at V and 0 bases at J, with 14 bases between. The chain's CDR3 is CASSPPNSGQSNYGYTF. In DNA form, the CDR3 reads TGTGCCAGCTCACCACCTAACAGTGGACAATCTAACTATGGCTACACCTTC.

The chain links TRBV27 to TRBJ1-1; 9 nucleotides agree with TRBD1. The length of the CDR3 is 13 residues. Germline V gives CDR1 MNHEY, CDR2 SMNVEV (reference sequence). The trim removed 2 bases at V and 11 bases at J, leaving 6 bases unmatched. This CDR3 is CASSLQGTGIAFF. In DNA, the CDR3 is TGTGCCAGCAGTTTACAGGGGACAGGGATTGCTTTCTTT.

This chain joins TRBV14 and TRBJ1-4, with D unclear. V was pared by 4 bases and J by 4 bases, with 7 bases between. CDR1 is SGHDN and CDR2 is FVKESK in the germline V gene. The CDR3 extends over 13 amino acids. The CDR3 loop reads CASSLEYNEKLFF. The CDR3 DNA sequence: TGTGCCAGCAGCCTTGAATATAATGAAAAACTGTTTTTT.